Listed below are T cell receptor beta chains from one sample, sequenced in a study of blood T cell repertoires in COVID-19. The method was immunoSEQ multiplex PCR; TCRdb's version includes in-frame clones alone and lacks a portion of them. The repertoire holds approximately 67,000 clones, with around nine tenths as singletons. What was sequenced was peripheral blood. The receptors were gathered from a woman at least 80 years old with acute or convalescent COVID-19. Both conserved end residues are part of each CDR3. D genes are given only for firm matches. Where a row states a size, it is once, few, many or the class of an expanded clone; other rows omit it.

>once|TRBJ2-7|TRBV10-3|TRBD2
CAISESMTSGGGRSEQYF
TGTGCCATCAGTGAGTCGATGACTAGCGGGGGGGGACGTTCGGAGCAGTACTTC
>.|TRBJ2-5|TRBV3-1/TRBV3-2|.
CASSQGPVEETQYF
TGTGCCAGCAGCCAAGGGCCGGTGGAGGAGACCCAGTACTTC
>.|TRBJ1-2|TRBV12-1|.
CASSSYRGLCFYGYTF
TGTGCCAGCAGCTCTTACAGGGGCCTTTGTTTCTATGGCTACACCTTC
>.|TRBJ2-7|TRBV5-1|TRBD1
CASSSSGTGEREQYF
TGCGCCAGCAGCTCGTCCGGGACAGGGGAACGAGAGCAGTACTTC
>.|TRBJ1-1|TRBV24-1|.
CATSGIFDREAFF
TGTGCCACCAGTGGTATCTTCGACAGAGAAGCTTTCTTT
>.|TRBJ2-7|TRBV2|.
CASDRGSYEQYF
TGTGCCAGCGACCGGGGATCCTACGAGCAGTACTTC
>.|TRBJ1-4|TRBV18|.
CASSPPGGAKEKLFF
TGTGCCAGCTCACCACCCGGGGGGGCGAAGGAAAAACTGTTTTTT
>once|TRBJ1-6|TRBV18|TRBD1
CASSHGTGESPLHF
TGTGCCAGCTCACACGGGACAGGAGAATCACCCCTCCACTTT
>.|TRBJ1-6|TRBV5-6|.
CASSRADNFNSPLHF
TGTGCCAGCAGCCGCGCGGACAACTTTAATTCACCCCTCCACTTT
>.|TRBJ1-2|TRBV27|.
CASAFLRGGGLQTAGYGYTF
TGTGCCAGCGCTTTCCTAAGAGGGGGGGGACTCCAAACAGCGGGCTATGGCTACACCTTC
>.|TRBJ2-3|TRBV5-1|TRBD2
CASSGGSGGTTDTQYF
TGCGCCAGCAGCGGGGGTAGCGGGGGTACCACAGATACGCAGTATTTT
>.|TRBJ2-6|TRBV9|TRBD2
CASSVAPVGGAGANVLTF
TGTGCCAGCAGCGTAGCACCCGTCGGGGGGGCTGGGGCCAACGTCCTGACTTTC
>.|TRBJ2-7|TRBV10-2|.
CASSDPDWVKGTYEQYF
TGCGCCAGCAGTGATCCGGACTGGGTCAAGGGAACCTACGAGCAGTACTTC
>.|TRBJ1-1|TRBV12-3/TRBV12-4|.
CASTPTGTGEAFF
TGTGCCAGCACCCCAACAGGGACGGGGGAAGCTTTCTTT
>.|TRBJ2-5|TRBV2|.
CASRSGLAQETQYF
TGTGCCAGCAGGAGCGGCCTAGCCCAAGAGACCCAGTACTTC
>.|TRBJ2-5|TRBV6-1|.
CASSGPGGYESLETQYF
TGTGCCAGCAGTGGTCCAGGGGGGTATGAGTCGTTAGAGACCCAGTACTTC
>.|TRBJ2-2|TRBV10-3|.
CAIKTGVKGIGTGELFF
TGTGCCATCAAGACGGGGGTTAAGGGGATAGGCACCGGGGAGCTGTTTTTT
>.|TRBJ2-7|TRBV3-1/TRBV3-2|.
CASSFSGIHEQYF
TGTGCCAGCAGCTTTTCAGGGATACACGAGCAGTACTTC
>.|TRBJ1-3|TRBV6-5|.
CASRELAGNTIYF
TGTGCCAGCAGGGAGCTAGCTGGAAACACCATATATTTT
>.|TRBJ2-2|TRBV27|.
CASSGGPNTGELFF
TGTGCCAGCAGTGGGGGCCCGAACACCGGGGAGCTGTTTTTT
>.|TRBJ2-2|TRBV27|.
CASSLEGINTGELFF
TGTGCCAGCAGTTTGGAGGGGATAAACACCGGGGAGCTGTTTTTT
>.|TRBJ1-2|TRBV7-2|.
CASSLVLGGYGYTF
TGTGCCAGCAGCTTAGTACTCGGAGGCTATGGCTACACCTTC
>.|TRBJ1-3|TRBV5-1|TRBD1
CASSLGGAGNTIYF
TGCGCCAGCAGCTTAGGGGGCGCCGGAAACACCATATATTTT
>.|TRBJ2-1|TRBV28|.
CASSLPSVYNEQFF
TGTGCCAGCAGTTTGCCCAGCGTCTACAATGAGCAGTTCTTC
>.|TRBJ2-7|TRBV2|.
CASSGQGGEQYF
TGTGCCAGCAGTGGTCAGGGAGGCGAGCAGTACTTC
>.|TRBJ1-1|TRBV19|.
CASKGERNTEAFF
TGTGCCAGTAAAGGAGAGAGGAACACTGAAGCTTTCTTT
>once|TRBJ1-3|TRBV28|.
CASSSTISGNTIYF
TGTGCCAGCAGTTCAACTATCTCTGGAAACACCATATATTTT
>.|TRBJ1-1|TRBV5-1|.
CASSKDSPNTEAFF
TGCGCCAGCAGCAAAGACAGTCCGAACACTGAAGCTTTCTTT
>.|TRBJ2-4|TRBV7-6|.
CASSLGQGGSQNIQYF
TGTGCCAGCAGCTTAGGGCAGGGGGGTAGCCAAAACATTCAGTACTTC
>.|TRBJ2-5|TRBV19|TRBD2
CASGGDGTQYF
TGTGCCAGTGGGGGGGACGGGACCCAGTACTTC
>.|TRBJ2-1|TRBV7-9|.
CASSLARASSYNEQFF
TGTGCCAGCAGCTTAGCCAGGGCGAGCTCCTACAATGAGCAGTTCTTC
>.|TRBJ2-2|TRBV18|TRBD2
CASSPIGGANTGELFF
TGTGCCAGCTCACCAATCGGGGGGGCCAACACCGGGGAGCTGTTTTTT
>.|TRBJ1-2|TRBV30|TRBD1
CAWKVTGGHYGYTF
TGTGCCTGGAAGGTTACAGGGGGCCACTATGGCTACACCTTC
>few|TRBJ2-1|TRBV6-6|TRBD2
CASHLSGGAREQFF
TGTGCCAGCCATTTAAGCGGGGGGGCCCGGGAGCAGTTCTTC
>.|TRBJ1-1|TRBV28|.
CASSLALEAFF
TGTGCCAGCAGTTTAGCGTTGGAAGCTTTCTTT
>.|TRBJ1-3|TRBV7-2|.
CASSQPGSGNTIYF
TGTGCCAGCAGCCAACCGGGGTCTGGAAACACCATATATTTT
>.|TRBJ2-7|TRBV7-2|TRBD1
CASSPGQGGPYEQYF
TGTGCCAGCAGCCCGGGACAGGGTGGCCCCTACGAGCAGTACTTC
>few|TRBJ1-2|TRBV28|.
CASSAGQPPGSYTF
TGTGCCAGCAGTGCCGGACAGCCGCCGGGAAGCTACACCTTC
>.|TRBJ2-2|TRBV6-1|.
CASSEGRVRTGELFF
TGTGCCAGCAGTGAAGGGAGGGTGCGGACCGGGGAGCTGTTTTTT
>.|TRBJ1-1|TRBV25-1|TRBD1
CASTSTGIGTEAFF
TGTGCCAGCACCTCGACAGGGATAGGCACTGAAGCTTTCTTT
>.|TRBJ1-2|TRBV6-1|.
CASSEAGGEYGYTF
TGTGCCAGCAGTGAAGCGGGGGGGGAGTATGGCTACACCTTC
>.|TRBJ2-1|TRBV5-1|.
CASSLGGSEGNEQFF
TGCGCCAGCAGCTTGGGCGGAAGTGAGGGCAATGAGCAGTTCTTC
>.|TRBJ1-2|TRBV30|.
CAWSLGPQGGYGYTF
TGTGCCTGGAGTCTGGGACCCCAGGGAGGCTATGGCTACACCTTC
>.|TRBJ1-5|TRBV19|.
CASFGGLSNQPQHF
TGTGCCAGCTTTGGGGGGTTGAGCAATCAGCCCCAGCATTTT
>.|TRBJ1-1|TRBV6-6|TRBD1
CASRRIILERGPEAFF
TGTGCCAGCAGACGCATTATTCTCGAGAGGGGGCCTGAAGCTTTCTTT
>.|TRBJ2-1|TRBV18|TRBD2
CASSPPLLAGGNEQFF
TGTGCCAGCTCCCCACCGCTTCTTGCGGGGGGCAATGAGCAGTTCTTC
>.|TRBJ1-1|TRBV5-5|TRBD1
CASTLGTANTEAFF
TGTGCCAGCACCTTGGGGACAGCGAACACTGAAGCTTTCTTT
>.|TRBJ2-7|TRBV27|TRBD1
CASSSARDRGLSYEQYF
TGTGCCAGCAGTTCCGCCCGGGACAGGGGGCTCTCCTACGAGCAGTACTTC
>.|TRBJ2-5|TRBV10-2|TRBD2
CARAGGLQETQYF
TGCGCCCGGGCGGGGGGGCTCCAAGAGACCCAGTACTTC
>once|TRBJ2-6|TRBV18|.
CATLPTSGANVLTF
TGTGCCACCCTACCGACATCGGGGGCCAACGTCCTGACTTTC
>.|TRBJ2-1|TRBV28|.
CASRLSGSNEQFF
TGTGCCAGCAGACTATCCGGGTCTAATGAGCAGTTCTTC
>once|TRBJ1-6|TRBV3-1/TRBV3-2|.
CASSHLHRVYNSPLHF
TGTGCCAGCAGCCATCTTCACAGGGTGTATAATTCACCCCTCCACTTT
>.|TRBJ1-1|TRBV19|.
CASSMDRISTEAFF
TGTGCCAGTAGTATGGACAGAATTTCCACTGAAGCTTTCTTT
>.|TRBJ2-7|TRBV9|TRBD1
CASSATGTGPGEQYF
TGTGCCAGCAGCGCGACCGGGACAGGTCCCGGGGAGCAGTACTTC
>.|TRBJ2-7|TRBV14|.
CASSPGPRGQYF
TGTGCCAGCAGCCCCGGGCCGCGGGGGCAGTACTTC